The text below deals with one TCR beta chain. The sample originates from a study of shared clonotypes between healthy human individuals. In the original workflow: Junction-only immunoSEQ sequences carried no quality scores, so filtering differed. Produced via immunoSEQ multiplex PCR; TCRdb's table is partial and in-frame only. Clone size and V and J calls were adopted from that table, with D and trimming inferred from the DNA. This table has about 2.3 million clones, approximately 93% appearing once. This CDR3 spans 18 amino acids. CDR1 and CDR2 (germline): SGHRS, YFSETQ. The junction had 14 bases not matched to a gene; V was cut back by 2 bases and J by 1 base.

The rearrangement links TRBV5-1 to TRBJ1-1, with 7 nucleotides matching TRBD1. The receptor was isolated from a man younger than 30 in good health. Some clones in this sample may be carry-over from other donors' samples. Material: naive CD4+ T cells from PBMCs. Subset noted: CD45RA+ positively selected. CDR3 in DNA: TGCGCCAGCAGCTTCTTACCTTCCGGGACAGCTACGAACACTGAAGCTTTCTTT. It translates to CASSFLPSGTATNTEAFF.